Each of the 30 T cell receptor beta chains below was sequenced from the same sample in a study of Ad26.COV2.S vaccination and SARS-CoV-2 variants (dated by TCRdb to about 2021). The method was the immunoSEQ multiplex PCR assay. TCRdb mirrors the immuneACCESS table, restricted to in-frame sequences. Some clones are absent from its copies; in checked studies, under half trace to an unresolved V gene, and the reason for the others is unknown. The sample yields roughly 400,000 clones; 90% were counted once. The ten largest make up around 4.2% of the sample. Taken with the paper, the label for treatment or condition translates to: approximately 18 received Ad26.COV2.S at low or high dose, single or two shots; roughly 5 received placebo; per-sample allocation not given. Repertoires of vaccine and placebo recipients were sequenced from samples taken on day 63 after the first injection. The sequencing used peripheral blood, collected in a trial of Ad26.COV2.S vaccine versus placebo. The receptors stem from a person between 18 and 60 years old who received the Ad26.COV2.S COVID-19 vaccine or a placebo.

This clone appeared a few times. The CDR3 nucleotides are TGTGCCAGCAGCCAAGATAAGGGGAGCTCCTACAATGAGCAGTTCTTC. The encoded protein is CASSQDKGSSYNEQFF. This chain uses TRBV14 with TRBJ2-1; perhaps D is TRBD1 or TRBD2 (5 bases each). With 0 bases removed from V and 0 bases from J, the gap between germline ends came to 9 bases. Germline CDR1 reads SGHDN; CDR2 reads FVKESK. The CDR3 spans 16 residues.

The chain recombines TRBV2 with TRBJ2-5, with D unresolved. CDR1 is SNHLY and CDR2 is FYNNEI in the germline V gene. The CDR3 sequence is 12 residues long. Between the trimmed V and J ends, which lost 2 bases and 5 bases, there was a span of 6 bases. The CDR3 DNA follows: TGTGCCAGCAGTGAAAATAGGGAGACCCAGTACTTC. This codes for CASSENRETQYF.

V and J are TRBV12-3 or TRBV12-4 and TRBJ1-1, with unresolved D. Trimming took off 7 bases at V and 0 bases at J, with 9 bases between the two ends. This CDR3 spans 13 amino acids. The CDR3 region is CASTRTVNTEAFF. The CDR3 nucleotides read TGTGCCAGCACCCGGACTGTGAACACTGAAGCTTTCTTT.

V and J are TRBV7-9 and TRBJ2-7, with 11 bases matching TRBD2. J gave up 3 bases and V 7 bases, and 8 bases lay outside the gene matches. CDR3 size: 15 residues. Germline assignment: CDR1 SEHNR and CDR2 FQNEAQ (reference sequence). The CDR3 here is CASTPYTSGSYEQYF. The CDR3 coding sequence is TGTGCCAGCACCCCATATACTAGCGGGAGCTACGAGCAGTACTTC.

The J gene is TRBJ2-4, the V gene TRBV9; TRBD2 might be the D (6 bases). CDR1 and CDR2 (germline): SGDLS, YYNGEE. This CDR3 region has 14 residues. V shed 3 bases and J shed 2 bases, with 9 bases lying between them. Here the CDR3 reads CASSDAGSKNIQYF. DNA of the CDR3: TGTGCCAGCAGCGATGCGGGATCCAAAAACATTCAGTACTTC.

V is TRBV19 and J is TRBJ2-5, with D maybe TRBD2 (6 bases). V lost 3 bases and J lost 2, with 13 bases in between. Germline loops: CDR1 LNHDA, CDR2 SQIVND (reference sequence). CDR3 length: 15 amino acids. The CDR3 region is CASSIDSRGQETQYF. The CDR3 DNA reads TGTGCCAGTAGTATTGACAGCCGGGGGCAAGAGACCCAGTACTTC.

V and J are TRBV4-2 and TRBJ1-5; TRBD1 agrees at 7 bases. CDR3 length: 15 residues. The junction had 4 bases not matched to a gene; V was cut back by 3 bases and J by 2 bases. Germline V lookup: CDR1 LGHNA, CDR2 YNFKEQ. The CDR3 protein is CASSQEDRGNQPQHF. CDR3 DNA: TGTGCCAGCAGCCAGGAAGACAGGGGCAATCAGCCCCAGCATTTT.

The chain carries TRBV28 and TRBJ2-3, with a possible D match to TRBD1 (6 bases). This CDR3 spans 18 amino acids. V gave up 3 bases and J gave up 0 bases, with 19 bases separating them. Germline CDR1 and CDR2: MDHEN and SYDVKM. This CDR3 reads CASSFASRRQESTDTQYF. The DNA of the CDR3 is TGTGCCAGCAGTTTTGCTTCACGGCGACAGGAGAGCACAGATACGCAGTATTTT.

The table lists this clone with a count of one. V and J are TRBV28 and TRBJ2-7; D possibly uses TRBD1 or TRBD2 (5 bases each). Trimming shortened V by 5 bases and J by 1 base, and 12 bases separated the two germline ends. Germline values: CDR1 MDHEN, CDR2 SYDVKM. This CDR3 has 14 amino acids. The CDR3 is CASSTQGPSYEQYF. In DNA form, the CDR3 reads TGTGCCAGCAGTACCCAGGGACCGTCCTACGAGCAGTACTTC.

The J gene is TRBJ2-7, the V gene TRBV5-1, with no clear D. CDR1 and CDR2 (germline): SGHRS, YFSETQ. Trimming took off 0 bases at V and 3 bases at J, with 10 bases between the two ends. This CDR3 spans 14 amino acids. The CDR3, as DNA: TGCGCCAGCAGCTTGGCCAATCCCAGCTACGAGCAGTACTTC. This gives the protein CASSLANPSYEQYF.

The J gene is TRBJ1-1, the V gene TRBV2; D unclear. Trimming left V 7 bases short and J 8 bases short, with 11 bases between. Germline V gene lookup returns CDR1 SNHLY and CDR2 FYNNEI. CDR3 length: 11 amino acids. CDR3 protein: CASILETEAFF. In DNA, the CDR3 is TGTGCCAGCATTCTAGAGACCGAAGCTTTCTTT. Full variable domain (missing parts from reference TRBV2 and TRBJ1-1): EPEVTQTPSHQVTQMGQEVILRCVPISNHLYFYWYRQILGQKVEFLVSFYNNEISEKSEIFDDQFSVERPDGSNFTLKIRSTKLEDSAMYFCASILETEAFFGQGTRLTVV.

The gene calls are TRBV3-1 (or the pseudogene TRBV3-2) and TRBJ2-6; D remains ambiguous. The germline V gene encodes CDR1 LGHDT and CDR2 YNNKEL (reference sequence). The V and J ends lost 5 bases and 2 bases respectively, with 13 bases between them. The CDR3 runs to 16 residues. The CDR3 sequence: CASSMPRAPGANVLTF. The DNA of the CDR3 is TGTGCCAGCAGCATGCCAAGGGCACCTGGGGCCAACGTCCTGACTTTC.

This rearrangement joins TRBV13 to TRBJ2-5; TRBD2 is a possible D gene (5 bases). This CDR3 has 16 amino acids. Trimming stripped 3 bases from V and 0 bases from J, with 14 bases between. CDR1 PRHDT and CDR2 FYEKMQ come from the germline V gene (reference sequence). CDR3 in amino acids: CASSFSGGGYQETQYF. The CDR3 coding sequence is TGTGCCAGCAGCTTCAGCGGAGGAGGCTACCAAGAGACCCAGTACTTC.

The CDR3 region has the DNA TGTGCCAGCAGCCCCGAGGACAGGGCGGACTATGGCTACACCTTC. It is translated as CASSPEDRADYGYTF. The V gene is TRBV11-1, the J gene TRBJ1-2, with TRBD1 matching over 8 bases. V gave up 5 bases and J gave up 3 bases; unmatched junction bases: 8. This CDR3 spans 15 amino acids. Per germline, CDR1 SGHAT and CDR2 FQDESV (reference sequence).

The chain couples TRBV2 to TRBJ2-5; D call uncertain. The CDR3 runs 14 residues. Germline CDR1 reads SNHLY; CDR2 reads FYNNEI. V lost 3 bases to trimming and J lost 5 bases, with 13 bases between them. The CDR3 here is CASSDNSPLETQYF. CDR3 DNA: TGTGCCAGCAGTGACAATTCCCCCCTGGAGACCCAGTACTTC.

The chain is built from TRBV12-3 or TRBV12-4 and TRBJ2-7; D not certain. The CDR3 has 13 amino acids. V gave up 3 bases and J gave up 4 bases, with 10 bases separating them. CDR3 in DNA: TGTGCCAGCAGTTTTTTCCCTCTTTACGAGCAGTACTTC. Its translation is CASSFFPLYEQYF.

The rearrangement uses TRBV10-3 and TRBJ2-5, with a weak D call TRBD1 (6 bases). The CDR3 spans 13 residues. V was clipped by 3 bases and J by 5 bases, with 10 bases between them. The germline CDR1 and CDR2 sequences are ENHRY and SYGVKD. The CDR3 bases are TGTGCCATCAGTGATGGGGGCGGGGAGACCCAGTACTTC. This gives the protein CAISDGGGETQYF.

As DNA, the CDR3 is TGTGCCAGCTCACCGTCGGGACTATACAGCACAGATACGCAGTATTTT. This encodes CASSPSGLYSTDTQYF. The chain is built from TRBV18 and TRBJ2-3; 7 bases line up with TRBD2. The V gene end was trimmed by 3 bases and the J gene end by 0 bases; junction bases not matched to a gene: 6. The CDR3 is 16 amino acids. Germline V gene data show CDR1 as KGHSH and CDR2 as LQKENI.

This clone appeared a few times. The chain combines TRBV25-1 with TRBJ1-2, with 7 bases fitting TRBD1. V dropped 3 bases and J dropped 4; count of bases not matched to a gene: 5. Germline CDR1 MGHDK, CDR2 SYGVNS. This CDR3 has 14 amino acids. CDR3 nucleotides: TGTGCCAGCAGTGAGTATGAGGGGGCCTATGGCTACACCTTC. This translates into CASSEYEGAYGYTF.

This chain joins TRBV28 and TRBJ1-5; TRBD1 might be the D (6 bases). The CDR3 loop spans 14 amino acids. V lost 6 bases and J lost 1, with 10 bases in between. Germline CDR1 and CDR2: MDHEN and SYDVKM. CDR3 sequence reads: CASREGGSNQPQHF. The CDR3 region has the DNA TGTGCCAGCAGAGAGGGGGGGAGCAATCAGCCCCAGCATTTT. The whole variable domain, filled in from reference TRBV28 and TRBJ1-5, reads DVKVTQSSRYLVKRTGEKVFLECVQDMDHENMFWYRQDPGLGLRLIYFSYDVKMKEKGDIPEGYSVSREKKERFSLILESASTNQTSMYLCASREGGSNQPQHFGDGTRLSIL.

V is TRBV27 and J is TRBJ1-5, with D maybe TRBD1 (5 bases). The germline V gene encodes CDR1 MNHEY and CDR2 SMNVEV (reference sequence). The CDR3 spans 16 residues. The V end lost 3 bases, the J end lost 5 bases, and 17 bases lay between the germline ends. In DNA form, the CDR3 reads TGTGCCAGCAGTTTTGCGGGGGAGGCTCGCGATCAGCCCCAGCATTTT. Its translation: CASSFAGEARDQPQHF.

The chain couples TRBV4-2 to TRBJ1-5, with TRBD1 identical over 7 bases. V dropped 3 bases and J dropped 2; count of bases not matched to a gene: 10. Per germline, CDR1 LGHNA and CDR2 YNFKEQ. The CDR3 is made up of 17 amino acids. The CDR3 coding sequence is TGTGCCAGCAGCCAGTCCGACAGGGATTTGGGCAATCAGCCCCAGCATTTT. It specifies CASSQSDRDLGNQPQHF.

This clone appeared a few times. DNA of the CDR3: TGTGCCAGCGTTAGCCCACCTGGAAACACCATATATTTT. Translation: CASVSPPGNTIYF. The chain uses TRBV28 and TRBJ1-3; D unclear. The CDR3 is 13 amino acids. The germline V and J ends were trimmed by 8 bases and 2 bases, with 10 bases remaining between them. The germline V gene encodes CDR1 MDHEN and CDR2 SYDVKM.

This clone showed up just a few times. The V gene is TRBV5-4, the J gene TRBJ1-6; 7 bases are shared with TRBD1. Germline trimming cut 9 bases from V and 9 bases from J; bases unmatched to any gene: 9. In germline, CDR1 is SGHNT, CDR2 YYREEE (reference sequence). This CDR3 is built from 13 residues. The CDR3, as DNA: TGTGCCACTACGACAGGGAGAAGTTCACCCCTCCACTTT. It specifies CATTTGRSSPLHF.

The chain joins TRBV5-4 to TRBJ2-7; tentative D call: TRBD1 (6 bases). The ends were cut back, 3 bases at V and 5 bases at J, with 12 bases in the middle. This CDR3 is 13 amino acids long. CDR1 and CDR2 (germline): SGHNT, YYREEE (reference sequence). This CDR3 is CASSSYRDNEQYF. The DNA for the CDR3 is TGTGCCAGCAGCTCATACAGGGACAACGAGCAGTACTTC.

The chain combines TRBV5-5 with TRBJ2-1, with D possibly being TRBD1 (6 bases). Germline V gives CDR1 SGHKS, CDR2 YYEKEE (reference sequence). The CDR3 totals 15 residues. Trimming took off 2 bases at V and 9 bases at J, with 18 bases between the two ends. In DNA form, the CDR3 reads TGTGCCAGCAGCTTTTTAACAGGGAAAACGGGTGAGCAGTTCTTC. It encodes CASSFLTGKTGEQFF.

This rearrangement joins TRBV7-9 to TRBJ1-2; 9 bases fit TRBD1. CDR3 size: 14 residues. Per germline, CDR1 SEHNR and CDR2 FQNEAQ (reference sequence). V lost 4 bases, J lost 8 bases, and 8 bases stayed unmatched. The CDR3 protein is CASSSGDGTGGYTF. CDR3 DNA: TGTGCCAGCAGCTCCGGGGACGGGACAGGGGGCTACACCTTC.

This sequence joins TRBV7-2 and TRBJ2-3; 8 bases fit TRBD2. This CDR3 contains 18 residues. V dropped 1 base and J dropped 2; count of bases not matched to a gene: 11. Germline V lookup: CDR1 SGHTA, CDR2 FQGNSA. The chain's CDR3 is CASSLGHSLAVLTDTQYF. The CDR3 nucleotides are TGTGCCAGCAGCTTAGGCCACTCACTAGCGGTCCTCACAGATACGCAGTATTTT.

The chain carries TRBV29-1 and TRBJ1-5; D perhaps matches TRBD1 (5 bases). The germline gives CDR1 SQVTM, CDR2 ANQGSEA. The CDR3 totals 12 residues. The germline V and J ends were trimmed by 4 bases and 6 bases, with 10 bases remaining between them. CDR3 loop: CSVAGGGQPQHF. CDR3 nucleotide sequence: TGCAGCGTTGCTGGGGGGGGTCAGCCCCAGCATTTT.

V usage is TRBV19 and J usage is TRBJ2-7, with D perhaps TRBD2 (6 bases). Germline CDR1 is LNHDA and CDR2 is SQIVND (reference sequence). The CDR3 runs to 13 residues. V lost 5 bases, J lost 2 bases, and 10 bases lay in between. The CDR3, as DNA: TGTGCCAGTAGTTCTCCGGGGGCCTACGAGCAGTACTTC. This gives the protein CASSSPGAYEQYF.